The 2 T cell receptor beta chains below were found in one sample sequenced in a study of blood T cell repertoires in COVID-19. TCRdb's copy holds only in-frame clones and misses some; the assay was immunoSEQ multiplex PCR. The sample includes 56,000 or so clones, 87% seen only once; the top ten take approximately 3.9%. Source material: peripheral blood. The origin of the receptors is a man aged 45-65 years with acute or convalescent COVID-19.

This clone was observed a few times. The rearrangement uses TRBV7-8 and TRBJ2-5; TRBD2 aligns across 8 bases. The V gene's germline CDR1 is SGHVS and CDR2 FQNEAQ. CDR3 size: 16 residues. Trimming removed 0 bases from V and 1 base from J; junction bases left unmatched: 4. This CDR3 reads CASSLAIAGSQETQYF. The CDR3 DNA reads as TGTGCCAGCAGCTTAGCGATAGCGGGATCCCAAGAGACCCAGTACTTC.

The CDR3 DNA sequence: TGTGCCAGCAGCCCTAGGACAGACAGAGGTTCACCCCTCCACTTT. As protein: CASSPRTDRGSPLHF. The rearrangement uses TRBV2 and TRBJ1-6, with D possibly matching TRBD1 (6 bases). Per germline, CDR1 SNHLY and CDR2 FYNNEI. V dropped 6 bases and J dropped 9 bases, with 18 bases sitting between them. The CDR3 is made up of 15 amino acids.